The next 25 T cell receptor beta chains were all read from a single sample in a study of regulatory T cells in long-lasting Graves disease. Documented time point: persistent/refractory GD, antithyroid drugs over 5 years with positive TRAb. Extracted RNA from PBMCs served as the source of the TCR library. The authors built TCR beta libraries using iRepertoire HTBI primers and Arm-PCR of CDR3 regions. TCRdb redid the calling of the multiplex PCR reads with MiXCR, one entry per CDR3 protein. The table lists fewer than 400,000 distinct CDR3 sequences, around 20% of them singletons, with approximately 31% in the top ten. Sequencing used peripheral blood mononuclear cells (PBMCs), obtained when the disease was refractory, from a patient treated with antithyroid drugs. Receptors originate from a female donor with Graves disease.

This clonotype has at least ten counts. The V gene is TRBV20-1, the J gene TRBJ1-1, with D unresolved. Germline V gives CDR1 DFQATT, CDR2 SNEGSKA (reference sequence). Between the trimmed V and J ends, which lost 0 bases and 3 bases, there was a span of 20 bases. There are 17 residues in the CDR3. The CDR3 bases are TGCAGTGCTAGAGATTGGGCCGGAACCGCTAGGGACACTGAAGCTTTCTTT. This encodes CSARDWAGTARDTEAFF.

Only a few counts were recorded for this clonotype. The chain's CDR3 is CASSQAPGLAGGPEQYF. Written as DNA, the CDR3 is TGCGCCAGCAGCCAAGCGCCGGGACTAGCGGGAGGTCCCGAGCAGTACTTC. V usage is TRBV4-1 and J usage is TRBJ2-7, with 15 nucleotides matching TRBD2. Germline CDR1 is MGHRA and CDR2 is YSYEKL. V was clipped by 1 base and J by 6 bases; unmatched bases: 7. The CDR3 is 17 residues long.

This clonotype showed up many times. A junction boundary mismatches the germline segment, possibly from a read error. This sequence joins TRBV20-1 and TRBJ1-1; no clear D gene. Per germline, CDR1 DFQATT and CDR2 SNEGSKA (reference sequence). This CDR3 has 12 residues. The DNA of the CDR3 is TGCAGCGCTAACGGGATGGAGGCTGAAGCTTTCTTT. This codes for CSANGMEAEAFF.

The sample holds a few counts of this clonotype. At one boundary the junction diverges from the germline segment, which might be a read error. The CDR3 region is CATSRWDAEPLGF. CDR3 bases: TGTGCCACCAGCAGATGGGACGCGGAACCCCTAGGGTTT. The V call is TRBV15, the J call TRBJ1-1, with D tentatively TRBD1 (5 bases). The germline gives CDR1 LNHNV, CDR2 YYDKDF (reference sequence). This CDR3 has 13 residues.

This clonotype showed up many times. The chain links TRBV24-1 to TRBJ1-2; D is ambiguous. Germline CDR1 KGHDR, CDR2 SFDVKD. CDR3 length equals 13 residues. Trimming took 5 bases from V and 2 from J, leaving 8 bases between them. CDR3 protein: CATSGTGNYGYTF. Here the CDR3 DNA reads TGTGCCACCAGTGGCACGGGAAACTATGGCTACACCTTC.

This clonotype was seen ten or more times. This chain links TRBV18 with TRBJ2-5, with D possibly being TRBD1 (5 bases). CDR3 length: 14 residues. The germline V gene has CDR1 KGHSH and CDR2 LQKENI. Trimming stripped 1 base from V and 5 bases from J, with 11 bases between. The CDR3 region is CASSPLAGMETQYF. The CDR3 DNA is TGTGCCAGCTCACCACTGGCAGGGATGGAGACCCAGTACTTC.

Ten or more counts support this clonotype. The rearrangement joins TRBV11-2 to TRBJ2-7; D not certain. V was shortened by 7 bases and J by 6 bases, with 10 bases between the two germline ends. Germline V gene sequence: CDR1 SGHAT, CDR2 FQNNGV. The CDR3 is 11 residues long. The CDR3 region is CASTTTSEQYF. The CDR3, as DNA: TGTGCCAGCACCACAACCTCCGAGCAGTACTTC.

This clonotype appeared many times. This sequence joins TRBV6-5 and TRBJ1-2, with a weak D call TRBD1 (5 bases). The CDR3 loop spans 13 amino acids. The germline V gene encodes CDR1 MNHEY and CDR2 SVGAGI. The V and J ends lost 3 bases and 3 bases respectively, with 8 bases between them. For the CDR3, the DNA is TGTGCCAGCAGTTATGGGGCTGACTATGGCTACACCTTC. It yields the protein CASSYGADYGYTF.

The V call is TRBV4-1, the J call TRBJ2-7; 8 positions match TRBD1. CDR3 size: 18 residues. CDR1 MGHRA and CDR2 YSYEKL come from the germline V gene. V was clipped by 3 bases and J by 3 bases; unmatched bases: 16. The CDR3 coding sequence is TGCGCCAGCAGCCAGTGGGCCCCTAGAGTGGACAGGGTCTACGAGCAGTACTTC. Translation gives CASSQWAPRVDRVYEQYF.

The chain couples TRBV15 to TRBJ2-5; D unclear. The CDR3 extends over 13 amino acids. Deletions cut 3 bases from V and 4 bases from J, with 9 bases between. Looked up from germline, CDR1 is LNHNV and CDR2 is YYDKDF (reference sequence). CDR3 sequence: CATSSSSGETQYF. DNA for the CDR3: TGTGCCACCAGCAGCTCGTCGGGAGAGACCCAGTACTTC.

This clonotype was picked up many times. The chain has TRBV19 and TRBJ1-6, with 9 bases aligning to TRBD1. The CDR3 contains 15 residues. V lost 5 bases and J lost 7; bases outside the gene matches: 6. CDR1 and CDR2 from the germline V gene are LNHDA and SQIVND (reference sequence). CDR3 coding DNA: TGTGCCAGTAGTCCCCAGGGACAGGGAAATTCACCCCTCCACTTT. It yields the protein CASSPQGQGNSPLHF.

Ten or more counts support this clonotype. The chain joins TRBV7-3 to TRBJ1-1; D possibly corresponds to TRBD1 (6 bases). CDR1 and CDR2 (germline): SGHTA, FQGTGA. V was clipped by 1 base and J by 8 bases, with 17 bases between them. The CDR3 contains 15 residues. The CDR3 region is CASSLNGGNGGEAFF. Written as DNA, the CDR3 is TGTGCCAGCAGCTTAAACGGGGGCAATGGCGGGGAAGCTTTCTTT.

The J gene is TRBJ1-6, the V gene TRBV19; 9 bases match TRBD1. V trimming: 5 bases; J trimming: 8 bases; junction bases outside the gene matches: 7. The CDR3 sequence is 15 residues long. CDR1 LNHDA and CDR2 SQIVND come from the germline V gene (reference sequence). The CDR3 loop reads CASSVGDRVDSPLHF. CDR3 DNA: TGTGCCAGTAGTGTGGGGGACAGGGTGGATTCACCCCTCCACTTT.

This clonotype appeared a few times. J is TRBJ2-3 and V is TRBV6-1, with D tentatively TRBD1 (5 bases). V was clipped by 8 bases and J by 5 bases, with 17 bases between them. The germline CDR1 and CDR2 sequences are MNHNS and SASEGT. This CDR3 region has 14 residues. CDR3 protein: CASSRSQGGDTQYF. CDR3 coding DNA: TGTGCCAGCTCACGGTCCCAGGGTGGAGATACGCAGTATTTT.

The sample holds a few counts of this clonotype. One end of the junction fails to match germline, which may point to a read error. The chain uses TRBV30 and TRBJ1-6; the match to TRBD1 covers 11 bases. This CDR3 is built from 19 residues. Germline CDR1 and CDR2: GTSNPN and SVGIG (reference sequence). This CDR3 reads CARSHGTGGLGIQDRPLHF. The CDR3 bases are TGTGCCCGGAGCCACGGGACAGGGGGATTAGGGATTCAAGATCGACCCCTCCACTTT.

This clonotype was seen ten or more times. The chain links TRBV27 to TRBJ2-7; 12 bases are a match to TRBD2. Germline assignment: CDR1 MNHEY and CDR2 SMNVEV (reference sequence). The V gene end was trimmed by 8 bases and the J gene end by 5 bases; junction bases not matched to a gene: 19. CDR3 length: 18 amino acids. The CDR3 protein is CASGRPLAGGPGFHEQYF. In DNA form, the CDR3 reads TGTGCCAGCGGTCGCCCGCTAGCGGGAGGGCCGGGGTTCCACGAGCAGTACTTC.

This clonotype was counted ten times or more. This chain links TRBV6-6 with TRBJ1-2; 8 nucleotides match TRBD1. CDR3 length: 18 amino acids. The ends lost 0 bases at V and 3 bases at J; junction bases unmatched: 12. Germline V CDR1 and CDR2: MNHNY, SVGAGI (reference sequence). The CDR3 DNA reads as TGTGCCAGCAGTTACTCGCCCCCCAGGACAGGGCATGACTATGGCTACACCTTC. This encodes CASSYSPPRTGHDYGYTF.

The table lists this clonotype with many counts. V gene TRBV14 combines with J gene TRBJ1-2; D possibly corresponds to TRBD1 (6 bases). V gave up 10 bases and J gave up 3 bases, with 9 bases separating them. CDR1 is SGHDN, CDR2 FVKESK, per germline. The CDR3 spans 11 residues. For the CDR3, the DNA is TGTGCCATCAGACAGGACTATGGCTACACCTTC. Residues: CAIRQDYGYTF.

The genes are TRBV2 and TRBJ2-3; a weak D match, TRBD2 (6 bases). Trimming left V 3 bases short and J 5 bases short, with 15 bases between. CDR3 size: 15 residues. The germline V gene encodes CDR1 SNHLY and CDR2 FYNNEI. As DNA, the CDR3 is TGTGCCAGCAGTGAGTTGGTAGCGGCTGGAGATACGCAGTATTTT. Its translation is CASSELVAAGDTQYF.

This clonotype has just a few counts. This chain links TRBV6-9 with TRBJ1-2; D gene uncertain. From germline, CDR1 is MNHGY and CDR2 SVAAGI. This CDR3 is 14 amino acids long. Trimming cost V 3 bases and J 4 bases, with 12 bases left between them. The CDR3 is CASSYCPGAYGYTF. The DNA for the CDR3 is TGTGCCAGCAGTTACTGCCCAGGAGCCTATGGCTACACCTTC.

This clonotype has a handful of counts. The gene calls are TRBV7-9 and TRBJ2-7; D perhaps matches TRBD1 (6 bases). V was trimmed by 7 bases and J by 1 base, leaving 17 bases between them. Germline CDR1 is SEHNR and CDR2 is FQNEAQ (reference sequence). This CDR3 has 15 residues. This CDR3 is CASTSQLDRSYEQYF. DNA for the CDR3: TGTGCCAGCACCTCCCAGTTGGACAGATCCTACGAGCAGTACTTC.

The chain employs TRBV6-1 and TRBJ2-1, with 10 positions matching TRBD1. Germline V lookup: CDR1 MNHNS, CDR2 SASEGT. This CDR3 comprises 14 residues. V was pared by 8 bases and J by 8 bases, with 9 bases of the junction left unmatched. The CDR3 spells CASHGQGGAHEQFF. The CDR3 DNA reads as TGTGCCAGCCACGGACAGGGGGGTGCTCATGAGCAGTTCTTC.

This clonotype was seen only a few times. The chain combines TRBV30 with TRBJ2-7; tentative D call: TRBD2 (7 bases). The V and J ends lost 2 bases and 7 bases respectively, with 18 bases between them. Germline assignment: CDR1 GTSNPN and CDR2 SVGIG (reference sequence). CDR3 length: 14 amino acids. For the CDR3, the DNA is TGTGCCTGGAGTACCCCCGGGGGGCCGGAGGAGCAGTACTTC. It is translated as CAWSTPGGPEEQYF.

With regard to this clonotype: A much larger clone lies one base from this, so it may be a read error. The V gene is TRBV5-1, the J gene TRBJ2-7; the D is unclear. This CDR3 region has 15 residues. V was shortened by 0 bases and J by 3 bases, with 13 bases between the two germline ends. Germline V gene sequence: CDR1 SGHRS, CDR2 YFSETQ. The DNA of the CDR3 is TGCGCCAGCAGCTTGGAGACTGACCCCCACTACGAGCAGTACTTC. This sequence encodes CASSLETDPHYEQYF.

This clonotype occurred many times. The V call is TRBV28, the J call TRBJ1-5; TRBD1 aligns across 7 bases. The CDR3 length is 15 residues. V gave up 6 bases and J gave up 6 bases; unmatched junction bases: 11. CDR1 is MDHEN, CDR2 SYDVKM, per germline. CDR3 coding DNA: TGTGCCAGCAGAACCGGGACAGAGGGATTTCAGCCCCAGCATTTT. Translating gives CASRTGTEGFQPQHF.